The table lists the clone carrying this T cell receptor beta chain with a few counts. This record belongs to a study of T-cell reconstitution after alpha-beta-depleted transplantation in children. Unique molecular identifiers tagged the TCRbeta library. TCRdb reprocessed the PCR reads with MiXCR, giving one entry per CDR3 protein. The sample consists of roughly 790,000 distinct CDR3 sequences, about 15% of them appearing once. This TCR was sampled from a male patient aged 10-17 years who had a stem cell transplant for acute lymphoblastic leukemia, so the T cells may come from the graft donor. The specimen comprised PBMCs, mostly from graft donor cells, sampled 360 days after TCRalphabeta/CD19-depleted stem cell transplant.

The CDR3 loop is CASTIAPRGRGAGELFF. The CDR3 bases are TGTGCCAGCACCATCGCCCCCAGGGGGCGCGGGGCCGGGGAGCTGTTTTTT. This sequence joins TRBV5-4 and TRBJ2-2; 8 nucleotides agree with TRBD1. The CDR3 totals 17 residues. J was trimmed by 6 bases and V by 6 bases; bases with no gene match: 16. The germline V gene encodes CDR1 SGHNT and CDR2 YYREEE (reference sequence).